What follows are 11 T cell receptor beta chains derived from one specimen sequenced in a study of Ad26.COV2.S vaccination and SARS-CoV-2 variants. Produced via immunoSEQ multiplex PCR; TCRdb's table is partial and in-frame only. Found here are under 150,000 clones, 70% to 90% of them singletons; the top ten hold more than 4.5%. The sample here was peripheral blood, taken after recovery from COVID-19. The receptors shown here come from a human donor who had recovered from COVID-19.

CDR3 nucleotides: TGTGCCAGCAGCCCAGACTACGAGCAGTACTTC. Amino acids: CASSPDYEQYF. The genes are TRBV11-2 and TRBJ2-7; D remains ambiguous. The V end was cut by 5 bases, the J end by 3 bases, with 5 bases between. Germline V gene sequence: CDR1 SGHAT, CDR2 FQNNGV. The CDR3 is 11 amino acids. Together with reference TRBV11-2 and TRBJ2-7, the CDR3 gives the full variable domain: EAGVAQSPRYKIIEKRQSVAFWCNPISGHATLYWYQQILGQGPKLLIQFQNNGVVDDSQLPKDRFSAERLKGVDSTLKIQPAKLEDSAVYLCASSPDYEQYFGPGTRLTVT.

This clone was found once. V gene TRBV9 combines with J gene TRBJ1-4; no clear D gene. The V and J ends lost 0 bases and 6 bases respectively, with 15 bases between them. The CDR3 covers 16 residues. The germline gives CDR1 SGDLS, CDR2 YYNGEE. For the CDR3, the DNA is TGTGCCAGCAGCGTAGTGGTGGGAAAGCTGGATGAAAAACTGTTTTTT. This translates into CASSVVVGKLDEKLFF.

This sequence joins TRBV24-1 and TRBJ2-1; no clear D gene. Germline lookup yields CDR1 KGHDR and CDR2 SFDVKD. The CDR3 consists of 12 residues. The ends were cut back, 4 bases at V and 4 bases at J, with 4 bases in the middle. The CDR3 DNA reads as TGTGCCACCAGTGAGTATTACAATGAGCAGTTCTTC. Protein sequence: CATSEYYNEQFF.

The rearrangement links TRBV4-1 to TRBJ2-2; D possibly corresponds to TRBD2 (5 bases). Deletions cut 6 bases from V and 4 bases from J, with 12 bases between. The CDR3 spans 14 residues. Germline-derived CDR1 and CDR2 are MGHRA and YSYEKL. CDR3 bases: TGCGCCAGCAGGCGGACTGACGGCACCGGGGAGCTGTTTTTT. Protein sequence: CASRRTDGTGELFF.

This clone is a singleton in its sample. The chain couples TRBV28 to TRBJ1-2, with D unresolved. With 5 bases removed from V and 4 bases from J, the gap between germline ends came to 20 bases. The CDR3 totals 16 residues. Germline-derived CDR1 and CDR2 are MDHEN and SYDVKM. As DNA, the CDR3 is TGTGCCAGCAGTCCCCCCGTGAGGGCTCCCGTCTATGGCTACACCTTC. This codes for CASSPPVRAPVYGYTF.

CDR3 nucleotide sequence: TGTGCCAGCAGCCCTCAAACTAGCGATCAAGAGACCCAGTACTTC. Translation: CASSPQTSDQETQYF. The chain uses TRBV28 and TRBJ2-5; 7 positions match TRBD2. The CDR3 has 15 amino acids. Trimming at V came to 6 bases and at J to 2 bases, leaving 9 bases not matched to a gene. CDR1 and CDR2 from the germline V gene are MDHEN and SYDVKM.

This rearrangement joins TRBV29-1 to TRBJ2-4; no reliable D call. The CDR3 extends over 12 amino acids. With 5 bases removed from V and 7 bases from J, the gap between germline ends came to 12 bases. From germline, CDR1 is SQVTM and CDR2 ANQGSEA. CDR3 region: CSVLAQANIQYF. In nucleotides, the CDR3 is TGCAGCGTTTTAGCCCAAGCGAACATTCAGTACTTC.

The rearrangement links TRBV27 to TRBJ1-6; 7 bases match TRBD1. J lost 5 bases, V lost 6 bases, and 4 bases had no gene match. CDR1 and CDR2 from the germline V gene are MNHEY and SMNVEV (reference sequence). The CDR3 has 14 residues. CDR3 DNA sequence: TGTGCCAGCAGATGGACAGGAGATAATTCACCCCTCCACTTT. It is translated as CASRWTGDNSPLHF.

This rearrangement joins TRBV19 to TRBJ2-2; 15 bases align to TRBD2. Germline lookup yields CDR1 LNHDA and CDR2 SQIVND (reference sequence). With V trimmed by 6 bases and J by 4 bases, 9 bases remained unmatched. The CDR3 length is 18 residues. The DNA of the CDR3 is TGTGCCAGTAGGCCTACTCAGGGACTAGCGGGGGGCACCGGGGAGCTGTTTTTT. Residues: CASRPTQGLAGGTGELFF.

The V call is TRBV5-1, the J call TRBJ2-1, with D unclear. Germline values: CDR1 SGHRS, CDR2 YFSETQ. V lost 4 bases to trimming and J lost 8 bases, with 10 bases between them. The length of the CDR3 is 12 residues. The CDR3 region has the DNA TGCGCCAGCAGCCCCGGGTCGGATGAGCAGTTCTTC. It specifies CASSPGSDEQFF.

This chain connects TRBV7-8 to TRBJ1-2, with 7 positions matching TRBD1. J lost 2 bases, V lost 1 base, and 7 bases had no gene match. The CDR3 is made up of 16 amino acids. The germline V gene encodes CDR1 SGHVS and CDR2 FQNEAQ. The CDR3, as DNA: TGTGCCAGCAGCTTAGGATGGACAGGCACCAACTATGGCTACACCTTC. Translation gives CASSLGWTGTNYGYTF.